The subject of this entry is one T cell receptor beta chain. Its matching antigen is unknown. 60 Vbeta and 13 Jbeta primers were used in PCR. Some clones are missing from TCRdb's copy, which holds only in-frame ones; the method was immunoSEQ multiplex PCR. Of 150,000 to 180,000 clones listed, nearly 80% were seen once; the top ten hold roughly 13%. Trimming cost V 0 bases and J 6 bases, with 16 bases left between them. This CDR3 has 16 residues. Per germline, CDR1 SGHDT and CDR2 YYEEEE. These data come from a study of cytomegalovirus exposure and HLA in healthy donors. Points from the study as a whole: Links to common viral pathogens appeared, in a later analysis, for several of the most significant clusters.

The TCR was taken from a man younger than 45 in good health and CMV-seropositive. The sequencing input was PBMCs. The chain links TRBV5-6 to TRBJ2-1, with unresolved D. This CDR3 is CASSLGASRNSNEQFF. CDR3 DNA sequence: TGTGCCAGCAGCTTGGGAGCGTCCCGGAATTCCAATGAGCAGTTCTTC. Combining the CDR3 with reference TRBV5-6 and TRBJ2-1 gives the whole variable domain DAGVTQSPTHLIKTRGQQVTLRCSPKSGHDTVSWYQQALGQGPQFIFQYYEEEERQRGNFPDRFSGHQFPNYSSELNVNALLLGDSALYLCASSLGASRNSNEQFFGPGTRLTVL.